Here is one T cell receptor beta chain with its context. This specimen comes from a study of CD8 T cells in Susac syndrome. The germline V gene encodes CDR1 SGDLS and CDR2 YYNGEE. The CDR3 consists of 15 residues. J lost 1 base, V lost 0 bases, and 0 bases had no gene match. Reverse transcription used about 0.45 to 1 ug RNA and random hexamers. MiXCR, applied by TCRdb to the immunoSEQ multiplex PCR reads, yields one record per CDR3 protein. The top ten clones hold 0.15% to 0.2% of a sample with 160,000 or so distinct CDR3 sequences, approximately 95% of them seen once. The chain links TRBV9 to TRBJ2-2; 7 bases fit TRBD2. The receptor comes from a human donor with multiple sclerosis. The sequenced material came from CD8+ T cells from PBMCs. The CDR3 nucleotides read TGTGCCAGCAGCGTAGGCGGGGGGAACACCGGGGAGCTGTTTTTT. Its protein product is CASSVGGGNTGELFF.